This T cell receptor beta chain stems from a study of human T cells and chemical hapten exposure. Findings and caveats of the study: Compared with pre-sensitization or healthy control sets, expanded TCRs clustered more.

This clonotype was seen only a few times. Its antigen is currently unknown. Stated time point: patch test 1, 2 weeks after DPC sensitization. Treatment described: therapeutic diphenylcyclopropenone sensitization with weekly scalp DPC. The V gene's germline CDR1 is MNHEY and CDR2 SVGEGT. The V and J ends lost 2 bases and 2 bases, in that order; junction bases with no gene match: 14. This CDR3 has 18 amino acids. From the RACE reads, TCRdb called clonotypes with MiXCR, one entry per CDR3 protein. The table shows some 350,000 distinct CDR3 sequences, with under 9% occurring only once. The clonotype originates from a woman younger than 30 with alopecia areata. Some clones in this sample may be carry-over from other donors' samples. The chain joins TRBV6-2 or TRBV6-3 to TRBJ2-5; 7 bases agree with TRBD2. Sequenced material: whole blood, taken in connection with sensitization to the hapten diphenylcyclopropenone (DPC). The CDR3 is CASSYPRTRRKSQETQYF. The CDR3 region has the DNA TGTGCCAGCAGTTACCCCAGGACTAGGAGGAAAAGTCAAGAGACCCAGTACTTC.